This is a list of T cell receptor beta chains from one sample in a study of graft-versus-host responses after intestinal transplantation. Repertoires were generated with immunoSEQ multiplex PCR, while TCRdb's copy carries only in-frame clones and drops some. Counted here are approximately 15,000 clones, about 31% occurring once; the ten biggest clones make up roughly 2.8%. The sample here was alloreactive CD8+ T cells from a mixed lymphocyte reaction culture, taken before intestinal transplant. The receptors were sampled from a human patient who received an intestinal transplant. Each CDR3 is given with its conserved first and last residue. D genes are given only for firm matches. The size of a clone is reported for some rows only, either as once, few or many, or as a class for expanded clones.

d_call,j_call,cdr3_length,clone_size,v_call,cdr3_aa,cdr3_nt
-,TRBJ1-2,13,few,TRBV28,CASSSLGGVGYTF,TGTGCCAGCAGTTCTTTAGGGGGGGTTGGCTACACCTTC
-,TRBJ1-6,15,-,TRBV28,CASSPGGSYNSPLHF,TGTGCCAGCAGCCCCGGGGGCTCCTATAATTCACCCCTCCACTTT
TRBD1,TRBJ2-3,20,few,TRBV18,CASSPVPVNRDRGGTDTQYF,TGTGCCAGCTCACCAGTCCCCGTTAACCGGGACAGGGGGGGCACAGATACGCAGTATTTT
TRBD1,TRBJ2-2,17,few,TRBV9,CASANPRDRSDTGELFF,TGTGCCAGCGCCAATCCACGGGACAGGTCGGACACCGGGGAGCTGTTTTTT
-,TRBJ2-3,15,-,TRBV6-4,CASSDSYTRTDTQYF,TGTGCCAGCAGTGACTCTTATACACGCACAGATACGCAGTATTTT
TRBD1,TRBJ2-3,15,-,TRBV6-1,CASSETGVVTDTQYF,TGTGCCAGCAGTGAGACAGGGGTGGTCACAGATACGCAGTATTTT
-,TRBJ2-3,14,few,TRBV11-2,CASSLLGGVDTQYF,TGTGCCAGCAGCTTATTAGGGGGGGTTGATACGCAGTATTTT
TRBD1,TRBJ2-7,16,-,TRBV5-1,CASQGQPLGPSYEQYF,TGCGCCAGCCAGGGACAGCCCCTAGGCCCCTCCTACGAGCAGTACTTC
TRBD2,TRBJ2-5,16,-,TRBV15,CATSMGTSGIEETQYF,TGTGCCACCAGCATGGGGACTAGCGGGATAGAAGAGACCCAGTACTTC
-,TRBJ1-5,12,few,TRBV19,CASSIGNQPQHF,TGTGCCAGTAGTATAGGAAATCAGCCCCAGCATTTT
-,TRBJ2-5,14,-,TRBV5-6,CASSPPDRQETQYF,TGTGCCAGCAGCCCCCCGGACCGACAAGAGACCCAGTACTTC
TRBD1,TRBJ1-1,15,few,TRBV6-6,CASSYGIDRGTEAFF,TGTGCCAGCAGTTACGGTATTGACAGGGGTACTGAAGCTTTCTTT
-,TRBJ2-7,16,-,TRBV2,CASSEARLTAPYEQYF,TGTGCCAGCAGTGAAGCCCGACTCACGGCCCCCTACGAGCAGTACTTC
-,TRBJ2-7,14,-,TRBV4-3,CASSQAAGGYEQYF,TGCGCCAGCAGCCAGGCGGCAGGTGGGTACGAGCAGTACTTC
-,TRBJ1-2,14,few,TRBV7-9,CASSLAATNYGYTF,TGTGCCAGCAGCTTGGCAGCCACTAACTATGGCTACACCTTC
-,TRBJ1-5,13,medium-sized,TRBV6-5,CASSYGINQPQHF,TGTGCCAGCAGTTACGGCATCAATCAGCCCCAGCATTTT
TRBD1,TRBJ2-3,16,-,TRBV5-1,CASSLFGQGETDTQYF,TGCGCCAGCAGCTTGTTCGGCCAGGGGGAGACAGATACGCAGTATTTT
-,TRBJ2-7,14,medium-sized,TRBV19,CASSIYQGIYEQYF,TGTGCCAGTAGTATTTACCAAGGGATCTACGAGCAGTACTTC
-,TRBJ2-5,14,few,TRBV7-9,CASSLGVGMETQYF,TGTGCCAGCAGCTTAGGGGTCGGGATGGAGACCCAGTACTTC
-,TRBJ2-7,15,-,TRBV7-9,CASSFRGSPRREQYF,TGTGCCAGCAGCTTCCGCGGGTCCCCTCGGAGGGAGCAGTACTTC
-,TRBJ1-1,12,few,TRBV30,CAWSVQGDAAFF,TGTGCCTGGAGTGTACAGGGAGACGCAGCTTTCTTT
TRBD2,TRBJ2-3,16,-,TRBV2,CASSEGAGPTTDTQYF,TGTGCCAGCAGTGAAGGAGCGGGACCTACCACAGATACGCAGTATTTT
TRBD1,TRBJ1-6,18,-,TRBV9,CASSPGQGWWHHNSPLHF,TGTGCCAGCAGCCCTGGACAGGGATGGTGGCATCATAATTCACCCCTCCACTTT
-,TRBJ1-1,16,-,TRBV4-1,CASSQVLSGVNTEAFF,TGTGCCAGCAGCCAAGTTCTCTCAGGGGTGAACACTGAAGCTTTCTTT
-,TRBJ1-1,17,once,TRBV12-5,CASGTNATQGMNTEAFF,TGTGCTAGTGGCACCAACGCGACGCAGGGGATGAACACTGAAGCTTTCTTT
TRBD1,TRBJ1-1,15,few,TRBV6-6,CASSYLAGTGVEAFF,TGTGCCAGCAGTTACTTAGCCGGGACAGGGGTTGAGGCTTTCTTT
-,TRBJ1-5,15,-,TRBV12-2,CASRAPGPRNQPQHF,TGTGCAAGTCGCGCTCCGGGACCGAGGAATCAGCCCCAGCATTTT
-,TRBJ1-2,14,few,TRBV7-9,CASSLWWDLTGYTF,TGTGCCAGCAGCTTATGGTGGGACTTAACTGGCTACACCTTC
-,TRBJ2-7,14,-,TRBV7-8,CASSLEVGDHEQYF,TGTGCCAGCAGCTTAGAAGTGGGAGACCACGAGCAGTACTTC
TRBD2,TRBJ2-2,16,-,TRBV10-2,CASSESGGGNTGELFF,TGCGCCAGCAGTGAGTCGGGGGGGGGAAACACCGGGGAGCTGTTTTTT
-,TRBJ2-7,13,few,TRBV6-1,CASSTGSSYEQYF,TGTGCCAGCAGTACCGGGTCCTCCTACGAGCAGTACTTC
-,TRBJ2-7,14,few,TRBV5-4,CASSYRAGSYEQYF,TGTGCCAGCAGCTACCGAGCGGGTTCCTACGAGCAGTACTTC
-,TRBJ2-1,16,medium-sized,TRBV7-9,CASSPGGGTSYNEQFF,TGTGCCAGCAGCCCCGGAGGCGGGACCTCCTACAATGAGCAGTTCTTC
-,TRBJ2-3,15,-,TRBV7-9,CASSDSTGGTDTQYF,TGTGCCAGCAGCGATTCGACAGGCGGCACAGATACGCAGTATTTT
TRBD2,TRBJ2-1,15,few,TRBV9,CASSDVTGTTNEQFF,TGTGCCAGCAGCGATGTCACCGGGACTACCAATGAGCAGTTCTTC
-,TRBJ2-5,15,-,TRBV7-9,CASSQQRTGQETQYF,TGTGCCAGCAGTCAACAGCGGACGGGCCAAGAGACCCAGTACTTC
-,TRBJ2-7,11,-,TRBV9,CASSVEGEQYF,TGTGCCAGCAGCGTAGAGGGCGAGCAGTACTTC
TRBD2,TRBJ2-3,19,-,TRBV4-2,CASSRVGLAGGKSTDTQYF,TGTGCCAGCAGCCGAGTGGGACTAGCGGGAGGGAAGAGCACAGATACGCAGTATTTT
-,TRBJ2-1,13,-,TRBV6-6,CASSWGGQNEQFF,TGTGCCAGCAGTTGGGGGGGCCAGAATGAGCAGTTCTTC
-,TRBJ1-3,15,medium-sized,TRBV6-1,CASSTDGSSGNTIYF,TGTGCCAGCAGTACGGACGGAAGCTCTGGAAACACCATATATTTT
-,TRBJ1-5,15,-,TRBV6-1,CASSQDPGGNQPQHF,TGTGCCAGCAGCCAGGACCCTGGCGGCAATCAGCCCCAGCATTTT